This T cell receptor beta chain comes out of a study of blood T cell repertoires in COVID-19. Background on the study: The samples span acute and convalescent COVID-19 from the United States, Italy and Spain. T cells, B-cell-depleted T cells, or PBMCs supplied cDNA or gDNA.

From germline, CDR1 is SGHVS and CDR2 FQNEAQ. This CDR3 spans 15 amino acids. Germline trimming cut 5 bases from V and 1 base from J; bases unmatched to any gene: 5. Original handling: From reference gene primer amplification, estimates of nucleated cell counts were derived. Using immunoSEQ multiplex PCR, the repertoire was profiled, and TCRdb retains in-frame clones only, with some absent. V, J and clone size were drawn from that table, and D and trimming were deduced from the DNA. The table has fewer than 130,000 clones, approximately 85% seen once. V gene TRBV7-8 combines with J gene TRBJ1-1; 9 bases match TRBD1. The specimen sequenced was peripheral blood. This sequence originates from a human donor in a cohort sampled during active COVID-19. The CDR3 protein is CASSPGQGTNTEAFF. CDR3 in DNA: TGTGCCAGCAGCCCCGGACAGGGGACGAACACTGAAGCTTTCTTT.